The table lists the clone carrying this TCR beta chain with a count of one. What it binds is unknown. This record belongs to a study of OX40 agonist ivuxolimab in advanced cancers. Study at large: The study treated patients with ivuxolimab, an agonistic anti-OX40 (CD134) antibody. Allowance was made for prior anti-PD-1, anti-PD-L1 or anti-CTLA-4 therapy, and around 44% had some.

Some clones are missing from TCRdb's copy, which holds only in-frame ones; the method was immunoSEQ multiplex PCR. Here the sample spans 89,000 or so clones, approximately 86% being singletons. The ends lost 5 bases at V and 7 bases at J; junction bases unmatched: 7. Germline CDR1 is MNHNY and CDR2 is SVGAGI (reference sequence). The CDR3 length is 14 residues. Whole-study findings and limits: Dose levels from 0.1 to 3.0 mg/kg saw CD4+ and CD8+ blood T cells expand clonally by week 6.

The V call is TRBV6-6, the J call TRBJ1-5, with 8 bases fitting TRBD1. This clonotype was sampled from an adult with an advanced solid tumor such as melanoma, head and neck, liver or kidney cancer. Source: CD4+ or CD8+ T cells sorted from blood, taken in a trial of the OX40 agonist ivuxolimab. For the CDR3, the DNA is TGTGCCAGCAGTCGGACAGGGAACGCCCAGCCCCAGCATTTT. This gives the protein CASSRTGNAQPQHF.